There are many counts of the clone carrying this T cell receptor (beta chain). Its specificity is unknown. The sample originates from a study of CD8 T cells in ankylosing spondylitis. Generation of TCR beta libraries employed quantitative 5'-RACE incorporating molecular barcodes. TCRdb reprocessed the 5' RACE reads via MiXCR and lists one record per CDR3 protein. Found here are 500,000 to 650,000 distinct CDR3 sequences, roughly 5.2% of them singletons; the top ten hold around 3.4%. Study-wide findings and caveats: Seemingly characteristic of ankylosing spondylitis blood was a TCR beta motif consisting of roughly 8 highly homologous variants. Prior literature has documented some motif variants in synovial fluid and blood from reactive arthritis.

V lost 2 bases and J 0 bases, leaving 7 bases between the germline ends. This CDR3 contains 14 residues. CDR1 and CDR2 from the germline V gene are MNHEY and SVGEGT. Sequenced input: blood, either unsorted or a sorted T cell fraction (not recorded which). The rearrangement uses TRBV6-2 or TRBV6-3 and TRBJ1-1; no firm D call. This sequence originates from a male donor with ankylosing spondylitis. DNA of the CDR3: TGTGCCAGCAGTTACAAACAGATGAACACTGAAGCTTTCTTT. The encoded protein is CASSYKQMNTEAFF.